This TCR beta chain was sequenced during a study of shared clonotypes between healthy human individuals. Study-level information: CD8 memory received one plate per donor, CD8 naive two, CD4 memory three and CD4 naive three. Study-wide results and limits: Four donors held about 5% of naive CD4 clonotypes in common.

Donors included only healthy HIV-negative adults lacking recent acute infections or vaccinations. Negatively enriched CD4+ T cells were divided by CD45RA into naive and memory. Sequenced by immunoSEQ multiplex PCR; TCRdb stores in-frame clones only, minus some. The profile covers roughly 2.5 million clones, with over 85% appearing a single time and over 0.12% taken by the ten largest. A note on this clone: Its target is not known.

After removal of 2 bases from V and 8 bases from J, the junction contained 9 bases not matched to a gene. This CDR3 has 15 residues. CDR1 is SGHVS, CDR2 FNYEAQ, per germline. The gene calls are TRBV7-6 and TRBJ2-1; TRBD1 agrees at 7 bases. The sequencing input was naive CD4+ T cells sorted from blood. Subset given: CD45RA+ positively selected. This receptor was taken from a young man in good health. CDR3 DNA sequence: TGTGCCAGCAGCTTACTAGGGGGCGGTTTCGATGAGCAGTTCTTC. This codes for CASSLLGGGFDEQFF. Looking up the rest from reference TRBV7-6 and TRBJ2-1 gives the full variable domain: GAGVSQSPRYKVTKRGQDVALRCDPISGHVSLYWYRQALGQGPEFLTYFNYEAQQDKSGLPNDRFSAERPEGSISTLTIQRTEQRDSAMYRCASSLLGGGFDEQFFGPGTRLTVL.